Listed below are T cell receptor beta chains from one sample, sequenced in a study of blood T cell repertoires in COVID-19. Sequenced by immunoSEQ multiplex PCR; TCRdb stores in-frame clones only, minus some. The sample contains about 160,000 clones, about four fifths of which appear only once. The material sequenced was PBMCs or T cells enriched from blood (not recorded which). Receptors originate from a man aged 55 to 69 who had recovered from COVID-19. The CDR3 runs from the conserved cysteine through the conserved F or W. A D gene is named only where the DNA matches it firmly. The size of a clone is reported for some rows only, either as once, few or many, or as a class for expanded clones.

D,size,V,J,CDR3,DNA
NA,NA,TRBV10-3,TRBJ1-6,CAISDRVAPLHF,TGTGCCATCAGTGACAGGGTGGCTCCCCTCCACTTT
TRBD2,once,TRBV25-1,TRBJ2-1,CASSGLAGYNEQFF,TGTGCCAGCAGTGGACTAGCGGGGTACAATGAGCAGTTCTTC
NA,once,TRBV6-5,TRBJ1-1,CASRGPAGSSEAFF,TGTGCCAGCAGGGGACCGGCGGGATCGTCTGAAGCTTTCTTT
NA,once,TRBV6-4,TRBJ2-5,CASSDLDSLQETQYF,TGTGCCAGCAGTGACCTGGACAGCTTACAAGAGACCCAGTACTTC
TRBD2,NA,TRBV11-2,TRBJ2-1,CASSPRGGLAGGGYEQFF,TGTGCCAGCAGCCCCCGAGGGGGGCTAGCGGGAGGAGGATATGAGCAGTTCTTC
NA,once,TRBV14,TRBJ2-2,CASSLPRGTGELFF,TGTGCCAGCAGCCTGCCTCGAGGGACCGGGGAGCTGTTTTTT
TRBD1,NA,TRBV29-1,TRBJ2-7,CSGRTGPYEQYF,TGCAGCGGTAGGACAGGACCCTACGAGCAGTACTTC
NA,NA,TRBV19,TRBJ1-4,CASRPVSTNEKLFF,TGTGCCAGTAGACCAGTTTCAACTAATGAAAAACTGTTTTTT
NA,once,TRBV9,TRBJ1-6,CASSVGRSGGGSPLHF,TGTGCCAGCAGCGTCGGGAGATCGGGGGGCGGGTCACCCCTCCACTTT
NA,NA,TRBV3-1/TRBV3-2,TRBJ1-6,CASSSGETNSPLHF,TGTGCCAGCAGTTCCGGGGAGACTAATTCACCCCTCCACTTT
NA,NA,TRBV10-1,TRBJ2-7,CASLRNYEQYF,TGCGCCAGCCTGCGCAACTACGAGCAGTACTTC
TRBD2,NA,TRBV28,TRBJ2-1,CASSLTSGYNEQFF,TGTGCCAGCAGTTTGACTAGCGGGTACAATGAGCAGTTCTTC
TRBD2,NA,TRBV6-2/TRBV6-3,TRBJ2-1,CASSSRLAGGPGEQFF,TGTGCCAGCAGCTCCCGACTAGCGGGAGGGCCTGGGGAGCAGTTCTTC
NA,NA,TRBV7-9,TRBJ1-1,CASRPEGVNTEAFF,TGTGCCAGCAGGCCAGAAGGAGTGAACACTGAAGCTTTCTTT
NA,NA,TRBV5-1,TRBJ2-7,CASSESGQPAYEQYF,TGCGCCAGCAGCGAGTCTGGACAGCCAGCCTACGAGCAGTACTTC
NA,NA,TRBV29-1,TRBJ2-7,CSGTVGGYEQYF,TGCAGTGGAACAGTAGGGGGCTACGAGCAGTACTTC
NA,once,TRBV11-1,TRBJ1-6,CASSRRGNNSPLHF,TGTGCCAGCAGTCGTAGGGGTAATAATTCACCCCTCCACTTT
NA,NA,TRBV2,TRBJ2-5,CASSEIQQETQYF,TGTGCCAGCAGTGAAATACAGCAAGAGACCCAGTACTTC
TRBD1,once,TRBV18,TRBJ2-1,CASSNTGQILYNEQFF,TGTGCCAGCTCGAATACGGGACAGATCCTATACAATGAGCAGTTCTTC
NA,NA,TRBV5-6,TRBJ1-2,CASSPQARRGNGYTF,TGTGCCAGCAGCCCGCAGGCGAGGAGGGGAAATGGCTACACCTTC
NA,few,TRBV7-9,TRBJ2-1,CASSVDSYNEQFF,TGTGCCAGCAGCGTCGATAGCTACAATGAGCAGTTCTTC
TRBD1,few,TRBV5-1,TRBJ1-1,CASSLTGTANTEAFF,TGCGCCAGCAGCTTGACCGGGACAGCGAACACTGAAGCTTTCTTT
NA,NA,TRBV11-2,TRBJ1-1,CASSLGWPGEAFF,TGTGCCAGCAGCTTAGGGTGGCCAGGTGAAGCTTTCTTT
TRBD2,NA,TRBV27,TRBJ2-2,CASSRGEGLAGELFF,TGTGCCAGCAGTCGGGGGGAGGGTCTCGCCGGGGAGCTGTTTTTT
NA,NA,TRBV30,TRBJ2-3,CAWSGGPPAQYF,TGTGCCTGGAGTGGTGGTCCTCCGGCGCAGTATTTT
NA,NA,TRBV29-1,TRBJ1-4,CSVDGGSNEKLFF,TGCAGCGTTGACGGGGGAAGTAATGAAAAACTGTTTTTT
TRBD2,NA,TRBV7-2,TRBJ2-5,CASSLERPFSGGRQKTQYF,TGTGCCAGCAGCTTAGAGCGTCCTTTTAGCGGGGGGCGCCAGAAGACCCAGTACTTC